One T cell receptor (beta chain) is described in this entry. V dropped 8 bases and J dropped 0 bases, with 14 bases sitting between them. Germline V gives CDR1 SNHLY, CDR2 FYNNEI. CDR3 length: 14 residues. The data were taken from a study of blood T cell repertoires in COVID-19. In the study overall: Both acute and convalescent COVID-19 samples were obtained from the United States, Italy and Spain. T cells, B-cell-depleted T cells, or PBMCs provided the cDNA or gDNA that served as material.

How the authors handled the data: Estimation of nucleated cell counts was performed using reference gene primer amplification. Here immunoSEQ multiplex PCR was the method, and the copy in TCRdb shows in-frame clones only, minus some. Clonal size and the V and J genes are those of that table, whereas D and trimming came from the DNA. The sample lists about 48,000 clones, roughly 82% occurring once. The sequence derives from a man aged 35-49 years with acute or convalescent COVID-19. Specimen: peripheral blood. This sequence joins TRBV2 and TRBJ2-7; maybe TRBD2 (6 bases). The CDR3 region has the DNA TGTGCCAGCGAGGAGGCGGGGAGCTCCTACGAGCAGTACTTC. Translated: CASEEAGSSYEQYF.